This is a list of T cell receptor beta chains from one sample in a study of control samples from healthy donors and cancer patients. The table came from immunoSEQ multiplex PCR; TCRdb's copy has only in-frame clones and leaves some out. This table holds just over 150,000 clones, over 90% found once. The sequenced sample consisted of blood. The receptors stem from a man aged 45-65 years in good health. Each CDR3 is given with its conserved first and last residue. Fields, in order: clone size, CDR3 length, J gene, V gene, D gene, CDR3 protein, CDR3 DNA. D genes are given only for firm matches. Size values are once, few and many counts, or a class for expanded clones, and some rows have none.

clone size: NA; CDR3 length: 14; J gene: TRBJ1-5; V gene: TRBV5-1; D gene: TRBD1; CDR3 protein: CASRQDRGSWPQHF; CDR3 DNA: TGCGCCAGCAGACAGGACAGGGGCTCATGGCCCCAGCATTTT
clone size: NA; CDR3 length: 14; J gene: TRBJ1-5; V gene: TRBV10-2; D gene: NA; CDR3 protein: CASSESGTNQPQHF; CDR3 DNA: TGCGCCAGCAGTGAGTCGGGAACCAATCAGCCCCAGCATTTT
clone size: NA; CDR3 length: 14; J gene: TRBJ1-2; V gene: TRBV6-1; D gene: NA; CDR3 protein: CASSEAQGAYGYTF; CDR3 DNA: TGTGCCAGCAGTGAAGCGCAGGGAGCCTATGGCTACACCTTC
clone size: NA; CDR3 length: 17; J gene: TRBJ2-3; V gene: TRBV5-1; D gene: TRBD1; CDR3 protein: CASSLAFGQEKGDTQYF; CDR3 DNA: TGCGCCAGCAGCTTGGCCTTCGGACAGGAAAAGGGAGATACGCAGTATTTT
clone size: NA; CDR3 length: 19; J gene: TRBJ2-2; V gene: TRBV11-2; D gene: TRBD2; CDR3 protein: CASSLVGPSGRTRTGELFF; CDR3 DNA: TGTGCCAGCAGCTTAGTGGGTCCCAGCGGGAGAACCAGGACCGGGGAGCTGTTTTTT
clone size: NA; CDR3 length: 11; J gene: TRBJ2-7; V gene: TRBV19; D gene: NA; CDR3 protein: CATRDLGGQYF; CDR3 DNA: TGTGCCACCCGGGACCTAGGAGGGCAGTACTTC
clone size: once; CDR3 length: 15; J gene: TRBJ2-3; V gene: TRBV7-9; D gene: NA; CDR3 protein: CASSLGTPGLDTQYF; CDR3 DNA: TGTGCCAGCAGCTTAGGGACCCCAGGGCTAGATACGCAGTATTTT
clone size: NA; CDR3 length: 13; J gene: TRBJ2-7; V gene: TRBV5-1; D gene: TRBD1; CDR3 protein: CASSLGDRGPLTF; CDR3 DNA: TGCGCCAGCAGCTTGGGAGACAGGGGTCCCCTCACCTTC
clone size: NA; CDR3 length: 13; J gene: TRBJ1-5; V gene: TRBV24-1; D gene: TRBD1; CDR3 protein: CATRQGANQPQHF; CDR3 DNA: TGTGCCACTAGACAGGGGGCTAATCAGCCCCAGCATTTT
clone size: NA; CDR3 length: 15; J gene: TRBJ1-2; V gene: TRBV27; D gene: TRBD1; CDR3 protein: CAGSLISQGEGGYTF; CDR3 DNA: TGTGCCGGCAGTTTAATATCTCAGGGGGAGGGTGGCTACACCTTC
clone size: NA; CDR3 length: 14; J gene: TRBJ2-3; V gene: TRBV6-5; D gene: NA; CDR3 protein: CASSYRARTDTQYF; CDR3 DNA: TGTGCCAGCAGTTACCGGGCGAGGACAGATACGCAGTATTTT
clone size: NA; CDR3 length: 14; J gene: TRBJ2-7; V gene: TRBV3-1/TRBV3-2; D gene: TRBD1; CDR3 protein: CASSRTTGGYEQYF; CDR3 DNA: TGTGCCAGCAGCCGGACAACAGGGGGCTACGAGCAGTACTTC
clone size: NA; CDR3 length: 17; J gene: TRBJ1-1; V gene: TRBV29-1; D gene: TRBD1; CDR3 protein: CSVGGGDRQRVVTEAFF; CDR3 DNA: TGCAGCGTTGGAGGAGGGGACAGGCAGCGAGTTGTAACTGAAGCTTTCTTT
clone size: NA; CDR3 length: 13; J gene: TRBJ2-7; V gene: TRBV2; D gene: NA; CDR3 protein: CASTHLSSYEQYF; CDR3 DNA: TGTGCCAGCACCCATCTAAGCAGCTACGAGCAGTACTTC
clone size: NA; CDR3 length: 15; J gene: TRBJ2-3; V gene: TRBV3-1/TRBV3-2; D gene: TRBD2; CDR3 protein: CASSQGGSSSDTQYF; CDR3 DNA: TGTGCCAGCAGCCAAGGCGGGAGCAGCTCAGATACGCAGTATTTT
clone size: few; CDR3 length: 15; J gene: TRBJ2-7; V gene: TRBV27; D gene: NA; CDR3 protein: CASSLSGGQAYEQYF; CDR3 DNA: TGTGCCAGCAGTTTATCAGGCGGGCAAGCCTACGAGCAGTACTTC
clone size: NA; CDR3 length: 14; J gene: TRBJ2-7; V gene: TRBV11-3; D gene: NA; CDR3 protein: CASSPGRSSYEQYF; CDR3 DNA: TGTGCCAGCAGCCCTGGACGGAGCTCCTACGAGCAGTACTTC
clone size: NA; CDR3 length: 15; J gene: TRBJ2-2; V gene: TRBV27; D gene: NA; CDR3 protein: CASSTNGHNTGELFF; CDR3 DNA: TGTGCCAGCAGCACTAACGGCCATAACACCGGGGAGCTGTTTTTT
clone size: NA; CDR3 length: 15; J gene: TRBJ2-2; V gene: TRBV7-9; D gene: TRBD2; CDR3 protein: CASSGTSGNTGELFF; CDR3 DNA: TGTGCCAGCAGCGGGACTAGCGGAAACACCGGGGAGCTGTTTTTT
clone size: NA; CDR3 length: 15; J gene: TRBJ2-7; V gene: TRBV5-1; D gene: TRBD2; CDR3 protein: CASSLGLAGVEEQYF; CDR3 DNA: TGCGCCAGCAGCTTGGGCCTAGCGGGAGTGGAAGAGCAGTACTTC
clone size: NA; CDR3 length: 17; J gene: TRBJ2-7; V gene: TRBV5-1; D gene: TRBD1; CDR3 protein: CASSLVAVQGAFYEQYF; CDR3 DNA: TGCGCCAGCAGCTTGGTCGCGGTCCAGGGGGCGTTCTACGAGCAGTACTTC
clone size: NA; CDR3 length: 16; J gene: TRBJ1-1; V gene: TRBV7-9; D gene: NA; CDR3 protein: CASSLRGIVMNTEAFF; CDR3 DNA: TGTGCCAGCAGCTTACGGGGTATAGTGATGAACACTGAAGCTTTCTTT
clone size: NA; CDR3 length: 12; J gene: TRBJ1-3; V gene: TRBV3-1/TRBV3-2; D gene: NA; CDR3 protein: CASSPRWDTIYF; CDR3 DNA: TGTGCCAGCAGCCCCAGGTGGGACACCATATATTTT
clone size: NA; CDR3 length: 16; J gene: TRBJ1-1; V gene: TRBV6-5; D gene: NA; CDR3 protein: CASSSEPGRGGTEAFF; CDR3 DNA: TGTGCCAGCAGTTCCGAGCCTGGGAGGGGGGGCACTGAAGCTTTCTTT
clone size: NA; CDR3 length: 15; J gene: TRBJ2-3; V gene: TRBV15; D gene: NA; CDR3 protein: CATSSQRAGTDTQYF; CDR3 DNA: TGTGCCACCAGCAGCCAGAGAGCTGGCACAGATACGCAGTATTTT
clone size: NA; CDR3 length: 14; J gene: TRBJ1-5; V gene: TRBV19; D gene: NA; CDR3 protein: CASSNGQLNQPQHF; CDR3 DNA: TGTGCCAGTAGTAACGGACAGCTTAATCAGCCCCAGCATTTT
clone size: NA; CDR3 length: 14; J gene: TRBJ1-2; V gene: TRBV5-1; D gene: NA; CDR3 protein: CASSLVLSNYGYTF; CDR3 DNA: TGCGCCAGCAGCTTGGTTTTGTCTAACTATGGCTACACCTTC
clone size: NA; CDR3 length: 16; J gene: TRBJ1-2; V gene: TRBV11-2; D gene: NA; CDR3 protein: CASRDPGRSFNYGYTF; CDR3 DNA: TGTGCCAGCAGGGACCCGGGACGTTCCTTTAACTATGGCTACACCTTC
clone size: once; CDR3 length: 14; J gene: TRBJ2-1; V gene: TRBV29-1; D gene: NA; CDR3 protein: CSVLIGPVDTEQFF; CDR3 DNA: TGCAGCGTCCTCATTGGGCCAGTGGACACTGAGCAGTTCTTC
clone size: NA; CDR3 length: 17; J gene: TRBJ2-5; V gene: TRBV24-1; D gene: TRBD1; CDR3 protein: CATSDLGTGGSQETQYF; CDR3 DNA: TGTGCCACCAGTGATTTGGGGACAGGTGGATCCCAAGAGACCCAGTACTTC
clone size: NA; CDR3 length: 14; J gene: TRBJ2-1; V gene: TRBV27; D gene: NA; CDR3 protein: CASSLNVGYNEQFF; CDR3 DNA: TGTGCCAGCAGTCTCAACGTGGGTTACAATGAGCAGTTCTTC
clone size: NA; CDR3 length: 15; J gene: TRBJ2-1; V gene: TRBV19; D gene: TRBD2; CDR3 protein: CASSIGLANNNEQFF; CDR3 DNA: TGTGCCAGTAGTATCGGACTAGCGAACAACAATGAGCAGTTCTTC
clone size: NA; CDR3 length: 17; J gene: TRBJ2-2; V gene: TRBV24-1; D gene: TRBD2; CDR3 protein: CATSGTSGSLHTGELFF; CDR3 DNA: TGTGCCACTTCCGGGACTAGCGGGAGCCTACACACCGGGGAGCTGTTTTTT
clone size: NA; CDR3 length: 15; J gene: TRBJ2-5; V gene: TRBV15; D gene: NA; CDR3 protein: CATSRDGGSKETQYF; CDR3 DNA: TGTGCCACCAGCAGAGATGGAGGGTCAAAAGAGACCCAGTACTTC
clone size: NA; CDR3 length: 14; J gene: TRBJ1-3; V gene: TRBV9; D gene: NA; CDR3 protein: CASSVVDSGNTIYF; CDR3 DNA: TGTGCCAGCAGCGTAGTCGATTCTGGAAACACCATATATTTT
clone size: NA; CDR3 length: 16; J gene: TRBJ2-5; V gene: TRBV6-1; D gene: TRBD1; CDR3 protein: CASSELQGTGKETQYF; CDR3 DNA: TGTGCCAGCAGTGAACTACAGGGGACGGGGAAGGAGACCCAGTACTTC
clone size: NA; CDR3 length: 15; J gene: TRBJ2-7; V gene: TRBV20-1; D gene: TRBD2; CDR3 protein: CSASRPASGSYEQYF; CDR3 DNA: TGCAGTGCTAGTAGACCGGCTAGCGGCTCCTACGAGCAGTACTTC
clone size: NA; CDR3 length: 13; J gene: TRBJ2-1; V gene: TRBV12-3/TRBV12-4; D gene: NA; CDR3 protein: CASSLERNNEQFF; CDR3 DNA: TGTGCCAGCAGTTTAGAACGGAACAATGAGCAGTTCTTC
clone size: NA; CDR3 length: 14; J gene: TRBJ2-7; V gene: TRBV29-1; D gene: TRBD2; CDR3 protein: CSVVEFGRANEQYF; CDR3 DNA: TGCAGCGTGGTCGAGTTCGGGAGGGCCAACGAGCAGTACTTC
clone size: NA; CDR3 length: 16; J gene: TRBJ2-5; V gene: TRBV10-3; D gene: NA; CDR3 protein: CAISPDRPRGQETQYF; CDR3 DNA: TGTGCCATCAGTCCGGACAGACCCCGGGGCCAAGAGACCCAGTACTTC
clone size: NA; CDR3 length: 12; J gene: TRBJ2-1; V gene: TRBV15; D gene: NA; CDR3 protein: CATSRNHNEQFF; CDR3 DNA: TGTGCCACCAGCAGAAACCACAATGAGCAGTTCTTC
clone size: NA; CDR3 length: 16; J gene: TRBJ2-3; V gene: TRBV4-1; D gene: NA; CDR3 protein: CASSQGPGVDTDTQYF; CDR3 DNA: TGCGCCAGCAGCCAAGGCCCGGGAGTAGACACAGATACGCAGTATTTT
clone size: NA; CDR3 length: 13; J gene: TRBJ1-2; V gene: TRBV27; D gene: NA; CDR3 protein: CASSLKGREGYTF; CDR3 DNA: TGTGCCAGCAGTTTAAAGGGGCGGGAAGGCTACACCTTC
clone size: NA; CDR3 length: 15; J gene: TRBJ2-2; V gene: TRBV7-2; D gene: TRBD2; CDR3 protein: CASGSSGPNTGELFF; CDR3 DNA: TGTGCCAGCGGATCTAGCGGGCCGAACACCGGGGAGCTGTTTTTT
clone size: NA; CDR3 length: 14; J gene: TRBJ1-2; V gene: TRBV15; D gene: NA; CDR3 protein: CATSSYQANYGYTF; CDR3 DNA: TGTGCCACCAGCAGTTATCAGGCGAACTATGGCTACACCTTC
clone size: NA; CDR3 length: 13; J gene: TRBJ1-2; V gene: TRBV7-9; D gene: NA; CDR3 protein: CASSFGTNYGYTF; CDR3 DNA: TGTGCCAGCAGCTTCGGGACGAACTATGGCTACACCTTC
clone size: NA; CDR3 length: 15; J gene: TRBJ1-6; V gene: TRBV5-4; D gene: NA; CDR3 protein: CASSLAGDFGSPLHF; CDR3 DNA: TGTGCCAGCAGCTTGGCCGGAGATTTCGGATCACCCCTCCACTTT
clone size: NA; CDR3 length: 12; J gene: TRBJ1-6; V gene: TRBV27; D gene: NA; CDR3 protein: CASSPGRSPLHF; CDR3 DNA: TGTGCCAGCAGTCCAGGGAGATCACCCCTCCACTTT
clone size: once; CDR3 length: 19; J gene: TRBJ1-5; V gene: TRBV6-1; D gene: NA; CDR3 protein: CASSERSTQEGRSNQPQHF; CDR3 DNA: TGTGCCAGCAGTGAACGGTCCACCCAAGAGGGGCGGTCAAATCAGCCCCAGCATTTT
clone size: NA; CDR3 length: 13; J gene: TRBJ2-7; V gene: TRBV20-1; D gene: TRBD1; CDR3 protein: CSASLQGAYEQYF; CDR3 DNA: TGCAGTGCTAGTTTACAGGGGGCATACGAGCAGTACTTC
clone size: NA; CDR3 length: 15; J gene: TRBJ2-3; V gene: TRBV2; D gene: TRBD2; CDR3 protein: CASILSGSSSDTQYF; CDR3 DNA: TGTGCCAGCATTCTTAGCGGGTCTAGCTCAGATACGCAGTATTTT
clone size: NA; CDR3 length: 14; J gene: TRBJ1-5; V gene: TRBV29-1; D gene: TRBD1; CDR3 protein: CSVARTGYDQPQHF; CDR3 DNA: TGCAGCGTTGCCAGGACAGGATACGATCAGCCCCAGCATTTT
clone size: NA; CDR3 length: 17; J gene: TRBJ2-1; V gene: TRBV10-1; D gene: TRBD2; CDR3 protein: CASSAGLAGGVYNEQFF; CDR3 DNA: TGCGCCAGCAGTGCCGGACTAGCGGGAGGTGTATACAATGAGCAGTTCTTC
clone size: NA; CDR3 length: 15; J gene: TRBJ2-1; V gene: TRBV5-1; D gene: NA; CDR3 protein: CASGGGEKTYNEQFF; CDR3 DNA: TGCGCCAGCGGGGGAGGCGAAAAAACCTACAATGAGCAGTTCTTC